This T cell receptor (beta chain) was captured by sequencing in a study of blood T cell repertoires in COVID-19. The V gene end was trimmed by 4 bases and the J gene end by 5 bases; junction bases not matched to a gene: 2. The germline CDR1 and CDR2 sequences are SGHDT and YYEEEE. The CDR3 extends over 13 amino acids. Libraries were prepared by immunoSEQ multiplex PCR; TCRdb keeps only in-frame clonotypes and omits some of them. This table has 150,000 to 200,000 clones, more than 70% appearing once. Notes on this clone: A read error is possible here, since a much larger clone lies one base away.

All recovered Cohort 3 donors got two negative PCRs, got clearance, or saw symptom resolution. The receptor was isolated from a man in his forties or fifties who had recovered from COVID-19. V and J are TRBV5-6 and TRBJ1-5; TRBD1 matches at 8 bases. The sample was PBMCs or T cells enriched from blood (not recorded which). In nucleotides, the CDR3 is TGTGCCAGCAGCGTGGACAGGGATCAGCCCCAGCATTTT. Translation gives CASSVDRDQPQHF.